The 24 T cell receptor beta chains presented below share a single source sample, sequenced in a study of T cell repertoires in cytomegalovirus infection. MiXCR was run by TCRdb on the reads, yielding one entry per CDR3 protein. The table includes roughly 990,000 distinct CDR3 sequences, 31% detected once. These TCRs' antigens remain unknown. The sample was cultured CD8+ T cells from PBMCs, taken from culture after CMV antigen stimulation. The receptors derive from a human donor in good health (CMV status not recorded). Some clones in this sample may be carry-over from other donors' samples.

Only a few counts were recorded for this clonotype. This chain joins TRBV7-8 and TRBJ2-1, with 9 bases identical to TRBD2. The CDR3 sequence is 14 residues long. After removal of 10 bases from V and 7 bases from J, the junction contained 11 bases not matched to a gene. Germline V gene sequence: CDR1 SGHVS, CDR2 FQNEAQ. CDR3 protein: CATILAGAGNEQFF. Here the CDR3 DNA reads TGTGCCACCATATTAGCGGGGGCAGGAAATGAGCAGTTCTTC.

This clonotype was detected a few times. The chain is built from TRBV10-3 and TRBJ2-3, with TRBD2 matching 8 bases. V trimming: 6 bases; J trimming: 3 bases; junction bases outside the gene matches: 17. Germline CDR1 is ENHRY and CDR2 is SYGVKD. The CDR3 loop spans 18 amino acids. The CDR3 region is CAIRPLLASGGLTDTQYF. CDR3 sequence (DNA): TGTGCCATCAGGCCCCTCCTTGCGAGCGGGGGTTTAACAGATACGCAGTATTTT.

The gene calls are TRBV12-3 or TRBV12-4 and TRBJ2-1, with 10 bases lining up with TRBD1. The CDR3 extends over 16 amino acids. The ends lost 7 bases at V and 6 bases at J; junction bases unmatched: 12. CDR3 sequence reads: CASTSRGTGVSNEQFF. CDR3 coding DNA: TGTGCCAGCACCTCCCGAGGGACAGGGGTTAGCAATGAGCAGTTCTTC.

This sequence joins TRBV20-1 and TRBJ2-1, with 15 bases matching TRBD2. The V and J ends lost 6 bases and 2 bases, in that order; junction bases with no gene match: 2. This CDR3 has 15 amino acids. Germline V gene lookup returns CDR1 DFQATT and CDR2 SNEGSKA (reference sequence). The CDR3 coding sequence is TGCAGTGCCAGGACTAGCGGGGGGGCCTACAATGAGCAGTTCTTC. Its translation is CSARTSGGAYNEQFF.

This clonotype was counted between two and nine times. The chain couples TRBV6-1 to TRBJ2-3; 10 bases match TRBD1. The germline V gene encodes CDR1 MNHNS and CDR2 SASEGT. The ends lost 0 bases at V and 0 bases at J; junction bases unmatched: 9. CDR3 length: 19 residues. The DNA of the CDR3 is TGTGCCAGCAGTGAAGCGCGGGGGACAGGGGACACTAGCACAGATACGCAGTATTTT. This codes for CASSEARGTGDTSTDTQYF.

This clonotype was seen ten or more times. This rearrangement joins TRBV7-8 to TRBJ1-2; D gene ambiguous. In germline, CDR1 is SGHVS, CDR2 FQNEAQ. Trimming cost V 2 bases and J 4 bases, with 14 bases left between them. The CDR3 totals 15 residues. CDR3: CASSLRGTEFYGYTF. CDR3 nucleotide sequence: TGTGCCAGCAGCTTAAGAGGCACAGAGTTCTATGGCTACACCTTC.

A few counts support this clonotype. This chain uses TRBV6-1 with TRBJ2-3; D is unclear. The CDR3 consists of 15 residues. CDR1 is MNHNS and CDR2 is SASEGT in the germline V gene. Trimming cost V 9 bases and J 1 base, with 17 bases left between them. In DNA, the CDR3 is TGTGCCAGTACCCCAGGCTACGGAGGCACAGATACGCAGTATTTT. Translated: CASTPGYGGTDTQYF.

The chain is built from TRBV19 and TRBJ2-2, with 10 bases aligning to TRBD2. CDR1 is LNHDA, CDR2 SQIVND, per germline (reference sequence). The J segment lost 4 bases and the V segment lost 3 bases, leaving 2 bases of the junction unmatched. The CDR3 consists of 15 residues. The CDR3 bases are TGTGCCAGTAGTATTCCTAGCGGGGGCACCGGGGAGCTGTTTTTT. Translation: CASSIPSGGTGELFF.

The genes are TRBV2 and TRBJ2-3; 7 bases line up with TRBD2. Per the germline V gene, CDR1 is SNHLY and CDR2 is FYNNEI. The CDR3 extends over 12 amino acids. The ends lost 10 bases at V and 5 bases at J; junction bases unmatched: 6. CDR3 nucleotide sequence: TGTGCCATGCGGACTAGAGAAGATACGCAGTATTTT. Protein product: CAMRTREDTQYF.

V is TRBV4-1 and J is TRBJ2-2, with 7 bases identical to TRBD1. The CDR3 is made up of 17 amino acids. The V segment lost 3 bases and the J segment 0 bases; nucleotides outside the gene matches: 7. Germline CDR1 and CDR2: MGHRA and YSYEKL. CDR3 protein: CASSQGAQGANTGELFF. Here the CDR3 DNA reads TGCGCCAGCAGCCAGGGGGCTCAGGGGGCGAACACCGGGGAGCTGTTTTTT.

This clonotype came up once. The gene calls are TRBV7-3 and TRBJ2-1; 14 bases align to TRBD2. This CDR3 spans 17 amino acids. With 7 bases clipped from V and 4 bases from J, the junction kept 9 bases outside the gene matches. The germline CDR1 and CDR2 sequences are SGHTA and FQGTGA. The CDR3 is CASTPGLAGGPYNEQFF. CDR3 coding DNA: TGTGCCAGCACCCCCGGACTAGCGGGGGGTCCTTACAATGAGCAGTTCTTC.

This clonotype was observed many times. This chain joins TRBV7-2 and TRBJ2-7, with TRBD2 matching over 8 bases. The CDR3 totals 17 residues. The ends lost 1 base at V and 6 bases at J; junction bases unmatched: 14. Germline V CDR1 and CDR2: SGHTA, FQGNSA. CDR3 protein: CASSLDFGTSPEFEQYF. As DNA, the CDR3 is TGTGCCAGCAGCTTAGACTTTGGGACTAGTCCGGAATTCGAGCAGTACTTC.

The chain couples TRBV6-1 to TRBJ2-7, with D perhaps matching TRBD1 (6 bases). Trimming took 6 bases from V and 3 from J, leaving 30 bases between them. CDR3 size: 19 residues. Germline V gene sequence: CDR1 MNHNS, CDR2 SASEGT. The CDR3 loop reads CASSPEYIDLDRRLYEQYF. In DNA, the CDR3 is TGTGCCAGCAGCCCCGAATATATAGATCTAGACAGGCGACTCTACGAGCAGTACTTC.

On this clonotype itself: Being one base from a much bigger clone, this may be a read error. The CDR3 DNA follows: TGTGCCCGCAGCTACTCAGCCGAAGGGGGCAATGAGCAGTTCTTC. Its translation is CARSYSAEGGNEQFF. The chain has TRBV7-6 and TRBJ2-1, with D perhaps TRBD1 (6 bases). CDR3 length equals 15 residues. From germline, CDR1 is SGHVS and CDR2 FNYEAQ.

This clonotype was seen at least ten times. This chain connects TRBV7-9 to TRBJ2-7; D call uncertain. Germline loops: CDR1 SEHNR, CDR2 FQNEAQ (reference sequence). The length of the CDR3 is 12 residues. Trimming left V 0 bases short and J 7 bases short, with 7 bases between. The CDR3 DNA is TGTGCCAGCAGCTTAGCGGCGCGAGAGCAGTACGTC. It yields the protein CASSLAAREQYV.

The chain has TRBV7-9 and TRBJ2-5; 8 bases agree with TRBD1. Per the germline V gene, CDR1 is SEHNR and CDR2 is FQNEAQ (reference sequence). This CDR3 region has 14 residues. The V gene end was trimmed by 6 bases and the J gene end by 1 base; junction bases not matched to a gene: 4. CDR3 bases: TGTGCCAGCAGGTCGGACAGGGCCCAAGAGACCCAGTACTTC. This gives the protein CASRSDRAQETQYF.

V usage is TRBV7-6 and J usage is TRBJ2-4; TRBD1 matches at 7 bases. The germline CDR1 and CDR2 sequences are SGHVS and FNYEAQ. This CDR3 spans 17 amino acids. Germline trimming cut 5 bases from V and 8 bases from J; bases unmatched to any gene: 18. CDR3 residues: CASSPSSPGQRIDIQYF. In DNA, the CDR3 is TGTGCCAGCAGCCCGTCCTCTCCGGGACAGAGGATCGACATTCAGTACTTC.

The chain uses TRBV12-3 or TRBV12-4 and TRBJ1-2, with D uncertain. V was pared by 1 base and J by 4 bases, with 10 bases between. This CDR3 contains 14 residues. The CDR3 is CASSLEATGYGYTF. CDR3 nucleotides: TGTGCCAGCAGTTTAGAGGCCACCGGCTATGGCTACACCTTC.

This rearrangement joins TRBV4-1 to TRBJ1-1; possibly TRBD1 for D (5 bases). CDR1 is MGHRA and CDR2 is YSYEKL in the germline V gene. V dropped 1 base and J dropped 6 bases, with 12 bases sitting between them. The CDR3 sequence is 14 residues long. Written as DNA, the CDR3 is TGCGCCAGCAGCCAAGCCGGGGGAGAGGCTGAAGCTTTCTTT. Its translation is CASSQAGGEAEAFF.

There are a few counts of this clonotype. The V gene is TRBV24-1, the J gene TRBJ2-5; the match to TRBD2 covers 7 bases. The V gene end was trimmed by 7 bases and the J gene end by 3 bases; junction bases not matched to a gene: 7. The germline V gene encodes CDR1 KGHDR and CDR2 SFDVKD. The length of the CDR3 is 14 residues. In DNA, the CDR3 is TGTGCCACCAGCGAGGGGCGGGGGAAAGAGACCCAGTACTTC. This codes for CATSEGRGKETQYF.

This clonotype was observed a single time. A much larger clone lies one base from this, so it may be a read error. The chain links TRBV7-2 to TRBJ2-5, with a possible D match to TRBD1 (6 bases). CDR1 and CDR2 from the germline V gene are SGHTA and FQGNSA. This CDR3 spans 17 amino acids. CDR3 protein: CGSSPFIRGNYKETQYF. CDR3 in DNA: TGTGGCAGCAGCCCTTTTATTAGGGGGAATTATAAAGAGACCCAGTACTTC.

This clonotype was seen more than once but under ten times. This chain joins TRBV7-6 and TRBJ2-3, with 7 bases matching TRBD2. J gave up 0 bases and V 5 bases, and 8 bases lay outside the gene matches. CDR3 length equals 16 residues. Per germline, CDR1 SGHVS and CDR2 FNYEAQ. The CDR3 reads CASSLPSGSSTDTQYF. In DNA, the CDR3 is TGTGCCAGCAGCCTTCCTAGCGGATCTAGCACAGATACGCAGTATTTT.

This clonotype was recorded only once. J is TRBJ1-6 and V is TRBV25-1; 9 bases map to TRBD1. In germline, CDR1 is MGHDK, CDR2 SYGVNS. The J segment lost 10 bases and the V segment lost 7 bases, leaving 5 bases of the junction unmatched. This CDR3 contains 13 residues. CDR3 DNA: TGTGCCAGCAAGGACAGGGGAGGCTCACCCCTCCACTTT. Translating it yields CASKDRGGSPLHF. The whole variable domain, filled in from reference TRBV25-1 and TRBJ1-6, reads EADIYQTPRYLVIGTGKKITLECSQTMGHDKMYWYQQDPGMELHLIHYSYGVNSTEKGDLSSESTVSRIRTEHFPLTLESARPSHTSQYLCASKDRGGSPLHFGNGTRLTVT.

This clonotype was seen repeatedly, ten times or more. The chain employs TRBV2 and TRBJ2-1; TRBD2 aligns across 7 bases. J lost 0 bases, V lost 2 bases, and 4 bases had no gene match. CDR3 size: 16 residues. CDR1 and CDR2 (germline): SNHLY, FYNNEI. The CDR3 protein is CASSEWPGGSYNEQFF. The DNA for the CDR3 is TGTGCCAGCAGTGAATGGCCGGGGGGCTCCTACAATGAGCAGTTCTTC.